This is a list of T cell receptor beta chains from one sample in a study of blood T cell repertoires in COVID-19. The assay was immunoSEQ multiplex PCR, and TCRdb's table has in-frame clones only and misses some. This table has 150,000 to 200,000 clones, around 76% appearing once. The sample taken for sequencing was PBMCs or T cells enriched from blood (not recorded which). These receptors originate from a woman in her forties or fifties with acute COVID-19. CDR3s include the opening cysteine and the closing phenylalanine or tryptophan. The order of the fields is D gene, V gene, clone size, J gene, CDR3 protein, CDR3 DNA. D genes are given only for firm matches. The listing skips clone size in some rows; elsewhere it reads once, few, many or a size class.

-,TRBV11-2,-,TRBJ1-2,CASSLWAPSIEGYTF,TGTGCCAGCAGCTTATGGGCACCTTCGATCGAGGGCTACACCTTC
-,TRBV4-1,-,TRBJ2-5,CASSQDPTGKETQYF,TGCGCCAGCAGCCAGGATCCGACAGGAAAAGAGACCCAGTACTTC
TRBD1,TRBV11-2,-,TRBJ1-2,CASSLSEGAAGYTF,TGTGCCAGCAGCTTATCGGAGGGGGCAGCTGGCTACACCTTC
TRBD1,TRBV5-8,-,TRBJ1-5,CASSKTGGYSNQPQHF,TGTGCCAGCAGCAAGACAGGGGGCTATAGCAATCAGCCCCAGCATTTT
TRBD2,TRBV5-1,-,TRBJ2-3,CASASGASSTDTQYF,TGCGCCAGCGCGAGCGGGGCATCTAGCACAGATACGCAGTATTTT
TRBD2,TRBV29-1,-,TRBJ2-5,CSVSGGAGGETQYF,TGCAGCGTTAGCGGGGGGGCCGGGGGAGAGACCCAGTACTTC
TRBD1,TRBV19,-,TRBJ1-6,CASSMDPPFGTAFDSPLHF,TGTGCCAGTAGTATGGACCCTCCCTTCGGGACAGCTTTTGATTCACCCCTCCACTTT
TRBD1,TRBV10-3,-,TRBJ1-2,CAISGTGGAGDGYTF,TGTGCCATCAGTGGGACAGGGGGCGCTGGGGATGGCTACACCTTC
-,TRBV6-5,-,TRBJ2-3,CASSYSKTDTQYF,TGTGCCAGCAGTTACTCTAAAACAGATACGCAGTATTTT
TRBD2,TRBV2,-,TRBJ2-3,CASRILGGSGTDTQYF,TGTGCCAGCAGGATATTGGGGGGGAGTGGCACAGATACGCAGTATTTT
-,TRBV30,few,TRBJ1-5,CAWSVSTGYQQAQHF,TGTGCCTGGAGTGTAAGTACAGGATACCAGCAGGCCCAGCATTTT
TRBD1,TRBV11-3,-,TRBJ1-1,CASSPQGMNTEAFF,TGTGCCAGCAGCCCACAGGGGATGAACACTGAAGCTTTCTTT